This passage covers 6 T cell receptor beta chains from one sample sequenced in a study of neoadjuvant anti-PD-1 for oral cavity cancer. The time point was: after neoadjuvant nivolumab, at surgical resection. Produced via immunoSEQ multiplex PCR; TCRdb's table is partial and in-frame only. Among 25,000 or so clones, around a quarter were seen once, and the ten largest hold roughly 17%. This sample comprised tumor tissue, obtained after nivolumab (anti-PD-1) treatment. The receptors were sampled from a person between 40 and 79 years old with oral cavity squamous cell carcinoma.

This clone was observed at least ten times. The chain uses TRBV5-1 and TRBJ2-3; TRBD2 agrees at 7 bases. CDR3 length: 13 amino acids. The junction had 3 bases not matched to a gene; V was cut back by 6 bases and J by 2 bases. Germline CDR1 SGHRS, CDR2 YFSETQ. The CDR3 protein is CASKAGPTDTQYF. Here the CDR3 DNA reads TGCGCCAGCAAAGCGGGGCCCACAGATACGCAGTATTTT. The full variable domain, rest sourced from reference TRBV5-1 and TRBJ2-3, is KAGVTQTPRYLIKTRGQQVTLSCSPISGHRSVSWYQQTPGQGLQFLFEYFSETQRNKGNFPGRFSGRQFSNSRSEMNVSTLELGDSALYLCASKAGPTDTQYFGPGTRLTVL.

This clone appeared many times. V is TRBV28 and J is TRBJ2-3; D uncertain. The V and J ends lost 8 bases and 1 base respectively, with 13 bases between them. The CDR3 spans 14 residues. CDR1 and CDR2 (germline): MDHEN, SYDVKM. The CDR3 loop reads CASAFVSGTDTQYF. Here the CDR3 DNA reads TGTGCCAGCGCGTTTGTATCTGGCACAGATACGCAGTATTTT.

This clone came up a few times. J is TRBJ1-1 and V is TRBV5-1, with a weak D call TRBD1 (6 bases). The germline gives CDR1 SGHRS, CDR2 YFSETQ. This CDR3 has 14 amino acids. Trimming pared 4 bases from V and 0 bases from J, leaving 10 bases between. CDR3 sequence: CASSPRTVNTEAFF. CDR3 in DNA: TGCGCCAGCAGCCCCAGGACAGTGAACACTGAAGCTTTCTTT.

This clone was recorded a few times. The gene calls are TRBV19 and TRBJ1-4, with 9 bases that match TRBD1. V trimming: 8 bases; J trimming: 5 bases; junction bases outside the gene matches: 3. The germline CDR1 and CDR2 sequences are LNHDA and SQIVND (reference sequence). The CDR3 contains 13 residues. The CDR3, as DNA: TGTGCCAGTTTCGGACAGGGGAATGAAAAACTGTTTTTT. Its translation: CASFGQGNEKLFF.

The V call is TRBV19, the J call TRBJ2-3; D gene ambiguous. CDR3 length: 15 amino acids. Germline V gives CDR1 LNHDA, CDR2 SQIVND (reference sequence). V lost 3 bases and J lost 2, with 12 bases in between. For the CDR3, the DNA is TGTGCCAGTAGTATGGGGAACTCTTTCACAGATACGCAGTATTTT. Protein sequence: CASSMGNSFTDTQYF.

The chain combines TRBV7-6 with TRBJ1-5, with 7 bases lining up with TRBD1. Germline trimming cut 5 bases from V and 2 bases from J; bases unmatched to any gene: 6. CDR1 is SGHVS, CDR2 FNYEAQ, per germline. The CDR3 contains 15 residues. In nucleotides, the CDR3 is TGTGCCAGCAGCCTACGGACAGGCGGCAATCAGCCCCAGCATTTT. This encodes CASSLRTGGNQPQHF.